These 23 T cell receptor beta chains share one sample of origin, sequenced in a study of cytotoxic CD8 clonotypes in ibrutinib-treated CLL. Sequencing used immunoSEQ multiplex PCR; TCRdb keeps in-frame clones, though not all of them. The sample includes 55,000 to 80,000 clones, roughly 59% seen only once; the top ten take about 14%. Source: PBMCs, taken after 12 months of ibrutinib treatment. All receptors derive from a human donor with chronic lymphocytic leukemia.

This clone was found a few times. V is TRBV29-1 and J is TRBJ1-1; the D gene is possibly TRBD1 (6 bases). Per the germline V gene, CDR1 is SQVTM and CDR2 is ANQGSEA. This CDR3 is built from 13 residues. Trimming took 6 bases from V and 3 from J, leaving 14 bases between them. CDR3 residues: CSVLQGGYTEAFF. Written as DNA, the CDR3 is TGCAGCGTGTTGCAAGGGGGTTACACTGAAGCTTTCTTT.

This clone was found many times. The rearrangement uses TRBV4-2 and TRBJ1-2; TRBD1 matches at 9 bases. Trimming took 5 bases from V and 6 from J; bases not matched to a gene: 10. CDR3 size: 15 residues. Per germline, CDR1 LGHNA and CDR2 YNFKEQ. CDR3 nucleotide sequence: TGTGCCAGCAGCACCCGGGGACAGGGAGCACATGGCTACACCTTC. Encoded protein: CASSTRGQGAHGYTF.

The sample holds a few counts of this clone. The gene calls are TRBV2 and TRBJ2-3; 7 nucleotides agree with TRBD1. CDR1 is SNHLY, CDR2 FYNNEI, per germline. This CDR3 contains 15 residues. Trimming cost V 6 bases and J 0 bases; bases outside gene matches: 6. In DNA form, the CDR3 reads TGTGCCAGCAGCGACCCGACAGGGAGCACAGATACGCAGTATTTT. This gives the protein CASSDPTGSTDTQYF.

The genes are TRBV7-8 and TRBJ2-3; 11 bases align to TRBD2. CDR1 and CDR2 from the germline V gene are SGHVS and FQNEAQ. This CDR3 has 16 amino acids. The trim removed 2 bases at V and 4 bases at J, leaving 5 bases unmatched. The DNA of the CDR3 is TGTGCCAGCAGCTTACTAGCGGGGGGACTCTCAGATACGCAGTATTTT. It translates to CASSLLAGGLSDTQYF.

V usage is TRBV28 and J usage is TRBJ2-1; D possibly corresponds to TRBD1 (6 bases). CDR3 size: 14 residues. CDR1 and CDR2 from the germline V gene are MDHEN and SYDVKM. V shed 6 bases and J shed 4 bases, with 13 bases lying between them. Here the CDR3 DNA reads TGTGCCAGCAGCCCGGGGACATCTTACAATGAGCAGTTCTTC. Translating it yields CASSPGTSYNEQFF.

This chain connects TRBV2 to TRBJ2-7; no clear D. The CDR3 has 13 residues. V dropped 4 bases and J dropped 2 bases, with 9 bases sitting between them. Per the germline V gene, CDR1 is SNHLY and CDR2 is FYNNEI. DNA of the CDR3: TGTGCCAGCAGTGTTTGGCAACCCTACGAGCAGTACTTC. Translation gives CASSVWQPYEQYF.

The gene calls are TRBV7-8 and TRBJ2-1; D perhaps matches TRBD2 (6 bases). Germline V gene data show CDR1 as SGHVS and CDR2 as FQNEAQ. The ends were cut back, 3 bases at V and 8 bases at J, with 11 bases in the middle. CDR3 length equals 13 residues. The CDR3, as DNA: TGTGCCAGCAGCTTTCAAGGAGGGGATGAGCAGTTCTTC. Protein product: CASSFQGGDEQFF.

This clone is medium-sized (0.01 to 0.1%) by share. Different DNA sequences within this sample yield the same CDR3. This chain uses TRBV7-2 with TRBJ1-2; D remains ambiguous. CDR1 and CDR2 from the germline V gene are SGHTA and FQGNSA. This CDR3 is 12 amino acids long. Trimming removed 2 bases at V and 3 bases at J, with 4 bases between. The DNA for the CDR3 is TGTGCCAGCAGCTTAACAGACTATGGCTACACCTTC. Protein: CASSLTDYGYTF.

The CDR3 DNA is TGCGCCAGCAGCTTGGCCTGGTCAGGGTTTTTCTACGAGCAGTACGTC. It translates to CASSLAWSGFFYEQYV. The rearrangement joins TRBV5-1 to TRBJ2-7; a possible D gene is TRBD1 (5 bases). CDR1 and CDR2 (germline): SGHRS, YFSETQ. The V end was cut by 0 bases, the J end by 3 bases, with 16 bases between. The CDR3 extends over 16 amino acids.

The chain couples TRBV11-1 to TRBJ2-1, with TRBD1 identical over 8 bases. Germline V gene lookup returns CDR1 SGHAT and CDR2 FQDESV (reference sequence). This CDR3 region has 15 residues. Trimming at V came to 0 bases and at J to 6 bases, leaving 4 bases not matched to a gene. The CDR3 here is CASSLASGGGNEQFF. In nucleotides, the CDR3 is TGTGCCAGCAGCTTAGCCTCAGGGGGCGGCAATGAGCAGTTCTTC.

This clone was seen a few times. The CDR3 DNA sequence: TGTGCCAGCTCAACCGGGACAGGGATTAATTCACCCCTCCACTTT. Protein sequence: CASSTGTGINSPLHF. This sequence joins TRBV18 and TRBJ1-6; 9 bases are shared with TRBD1. The trim removed 5 bases at V and 6 bases at J, leaving 5 bases unmatched. Germline V gene lookup returns CDR1 KGHSH and CDR2 LQKENI. This CDR3 has 15 residues.

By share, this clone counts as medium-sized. CDR3 sequence (DNA): TGTGCCAGCAGCGTCCCCCGGGGGGTGGGGAACACTGAAGCTTTCTTT. It translates to CASSVPRGVGNTEAFF. The chain combines TRBV2 with TRBJ1-1; TRBD1 might be the D (5 bases). The CDR3 length is 16 residues. Germline loops: CDR1 SNHLY, CDR2 FYNNEI. The V gene lost 6 bases and the J gene lost 1 base, with 18 bases spanning the gap. Together with reference TRBV2 and TRBJ1-1, the CDR3 gives the full variable domain: EPEVTQTPSHQVTQMGQEVILRCVPISNHLYFYWYRQILGQKVEFLVSFYNNEISEKSEIFDDQFSVERPDGSNFTLKIRSTKLEDSAMYFCASSVPRGVGNTEAFFGQGTRLTVV.

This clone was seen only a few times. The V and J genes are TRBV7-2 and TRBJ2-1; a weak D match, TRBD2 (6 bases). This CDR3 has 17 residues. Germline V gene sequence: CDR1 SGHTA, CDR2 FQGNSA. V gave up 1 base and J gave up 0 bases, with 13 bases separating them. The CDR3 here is CASSLEPGLSSYNEQFF. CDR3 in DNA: TGTGCCAGCAGCTTAGAGCCGGGACTTAGCTCCTACAATGAGCAGTTCTTC.

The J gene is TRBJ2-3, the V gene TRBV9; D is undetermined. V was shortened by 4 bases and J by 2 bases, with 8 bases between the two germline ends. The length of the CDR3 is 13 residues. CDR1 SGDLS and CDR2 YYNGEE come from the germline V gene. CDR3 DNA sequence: TGTGCCAGCAGCTTTACCCTCACAGATACGCAGTATTTT. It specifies CASSFTLTDTQYF.

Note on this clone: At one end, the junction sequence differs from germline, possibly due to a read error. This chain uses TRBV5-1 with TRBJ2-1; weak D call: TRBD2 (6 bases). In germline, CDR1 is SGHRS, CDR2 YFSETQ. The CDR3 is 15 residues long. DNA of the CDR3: TGCGCCAGCAGCTTGCTGGCGGGACGAAACAATGGGCAGTTCTTC. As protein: CASSLLAGRNNGQFF.

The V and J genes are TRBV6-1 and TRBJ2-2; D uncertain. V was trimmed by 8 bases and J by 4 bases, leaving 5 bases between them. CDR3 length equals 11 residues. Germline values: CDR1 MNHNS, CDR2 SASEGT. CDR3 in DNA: TGTGCCAGCCGGAGCACCGGGGAGCTGTTTTTT. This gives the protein CASRSTGELFF.

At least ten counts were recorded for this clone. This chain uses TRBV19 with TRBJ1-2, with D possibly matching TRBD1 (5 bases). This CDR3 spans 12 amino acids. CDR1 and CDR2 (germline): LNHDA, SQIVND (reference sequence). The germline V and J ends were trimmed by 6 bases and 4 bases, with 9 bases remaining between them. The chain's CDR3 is CASRWGPYGYTF. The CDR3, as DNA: TGTGCCAGTAGGTGGGGCCCCTATGGCTACACCTTC. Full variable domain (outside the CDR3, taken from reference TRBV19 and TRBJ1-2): DGGITQSPKYLFRKEGQNVTLSCEQNLNHDAMYWYRQDPGQGLRLIYYSQIVNDFQKGDIAEGYSVSREKKESFPLTVTSAQKNPTAFYLCASRWGPYGYTFGSGTRLTVV.

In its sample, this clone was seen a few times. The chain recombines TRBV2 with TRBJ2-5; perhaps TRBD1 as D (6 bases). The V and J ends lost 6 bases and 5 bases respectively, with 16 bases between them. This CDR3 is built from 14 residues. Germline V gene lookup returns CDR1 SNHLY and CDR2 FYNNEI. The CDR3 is CASSRETGIETQYF. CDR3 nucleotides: TGTGCCAGCAGCCGGGAAACAGGGATCGAGACCCAGTACTTC.

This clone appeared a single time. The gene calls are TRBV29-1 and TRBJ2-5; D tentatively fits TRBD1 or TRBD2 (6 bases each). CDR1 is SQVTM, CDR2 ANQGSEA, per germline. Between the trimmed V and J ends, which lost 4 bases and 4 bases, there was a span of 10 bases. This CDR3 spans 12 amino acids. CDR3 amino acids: CSVGGGGETQYF. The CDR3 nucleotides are TGCAGCGTTGGAGGGGGAGGAGAGACCCAGTACTTC.

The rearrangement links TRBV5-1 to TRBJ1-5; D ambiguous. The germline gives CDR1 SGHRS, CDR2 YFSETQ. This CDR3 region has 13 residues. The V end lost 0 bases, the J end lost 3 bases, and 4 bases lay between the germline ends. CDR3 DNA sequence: TGCGCCAGCAGCTTGGAACACAATCAGCCCCAGCATTTT. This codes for CASSLEHNQPQHF.

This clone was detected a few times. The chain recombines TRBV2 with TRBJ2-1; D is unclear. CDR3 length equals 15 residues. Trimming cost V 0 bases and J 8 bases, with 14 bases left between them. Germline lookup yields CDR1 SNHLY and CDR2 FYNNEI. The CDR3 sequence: CASSEALWTSDEQFF. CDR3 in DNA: TGTGCCAGCAGTGAAGCGCTATGGACCAGCGATGAGCAGTTCTTC.

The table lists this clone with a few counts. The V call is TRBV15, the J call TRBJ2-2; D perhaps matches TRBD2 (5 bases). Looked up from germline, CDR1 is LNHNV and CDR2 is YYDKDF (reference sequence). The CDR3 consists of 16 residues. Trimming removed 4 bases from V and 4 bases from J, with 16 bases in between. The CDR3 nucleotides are TGTGCCACCAGCAACTACCGGGAATGGCGCACCGGGGAGCTGTTTTTT. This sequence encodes CATSNYREWRTGELFF.

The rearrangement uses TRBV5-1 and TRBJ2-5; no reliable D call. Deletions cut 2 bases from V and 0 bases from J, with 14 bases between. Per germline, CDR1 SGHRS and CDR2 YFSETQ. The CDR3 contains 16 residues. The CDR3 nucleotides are TGCGCCAGCAGCTTCCCAGTGGCTCGGTACCAAGAGACCCAGTACTTC. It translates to CASSFPVARYQETQYF.